This TCR beta chain was obtained from a study of shared clonotypes between healthy human individuals. Regarding this clone: Its antigen is undetermined.

The donor population consisted of healthy HIV-negative adults with no recent acute infections or vaccinations. General study points: A handful of donors shared 4.5% to 6.5% of their naive CD4 clonotypes.

Execution of the assay was at deep level. The assay was immunoSEQ multiplex PCR, and TCRdb's table has in-frame clones only and misses some. The sample includes approximately 2.5 million clones, approximately 93% seen only once; the top ten take approximately 0.36%. After removal of 3 bases from V and 5 bases from J, the junction contained 14 bases not matched to a gene. This CDR3 spans 19 amino acids. Germline assignment: CDR1 LNHNV and CDR2 YYDKDF (reference sequence). This chain uses TRBV15 with TRBJ1-5; 12 bases line up with TRBD1. The sequence came from a man between 18 and 29 years old in good health. Some clones in this sample may be carry-over from other donors' samples. Sequencing input: naive CD4+ T cells from PBMCs. Indicated subset: CD45RA+ positively selected. CDR3 nucleotides: TGTGCCACCAGCAGCTTCCGGGACAGGGGGCGTAGGGTTGATCAGCCCCAGCATTTT. This sequence encodes CATSSFRDRGRRVDQPQHF. Filled out from reference TRBV15 and TRBJ1-5, the complete variable domain reads DAMVIQNPRYQVTQFGKPVTLSCSQTLNHNVMYWYQQKSSQAPKLLFHYYDKDFNNEADTPDNFQSRRPNTSFCFLDIRSPGLGDTAMYLCATSSFRDRGRRVDQPQHFGDGTRLSIL.